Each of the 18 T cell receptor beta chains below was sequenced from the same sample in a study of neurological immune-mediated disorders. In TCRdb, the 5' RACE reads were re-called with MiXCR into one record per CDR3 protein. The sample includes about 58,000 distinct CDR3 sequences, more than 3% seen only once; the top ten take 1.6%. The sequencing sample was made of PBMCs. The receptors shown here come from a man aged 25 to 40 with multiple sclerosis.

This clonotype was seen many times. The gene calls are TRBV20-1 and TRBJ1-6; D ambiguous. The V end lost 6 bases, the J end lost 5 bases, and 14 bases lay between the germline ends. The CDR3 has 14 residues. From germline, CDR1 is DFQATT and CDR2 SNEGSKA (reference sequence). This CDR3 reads CSAPTDSNNSPLHF. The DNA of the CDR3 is TGCAGTGCACCGACGGATTCAAATAATTCACCCCTCCACTTT.

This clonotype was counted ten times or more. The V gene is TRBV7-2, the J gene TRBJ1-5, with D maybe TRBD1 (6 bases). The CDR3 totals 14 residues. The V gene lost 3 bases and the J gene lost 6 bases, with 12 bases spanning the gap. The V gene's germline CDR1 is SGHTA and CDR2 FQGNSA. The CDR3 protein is CASSFKGVSQPQHF. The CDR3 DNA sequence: TGTGCCAGCAGCTTCAAGGGGGTGAGTCAGCCCCAGCATTTT. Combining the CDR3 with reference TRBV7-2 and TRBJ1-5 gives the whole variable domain GAGVSQSPSNKVTEKGKDVELRCDPISGHTALYWYRQSLGQGLEFLIYFQGNSAPDKSGLPSDRFSAERTGGSVSTLTIQRTQQEDSAVYLCASSFKGVSQPQHFGDGTRLSIL.

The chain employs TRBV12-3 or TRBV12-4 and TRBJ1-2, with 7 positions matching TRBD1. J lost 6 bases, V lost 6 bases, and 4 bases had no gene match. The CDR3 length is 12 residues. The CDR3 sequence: CASSLTGNGYTF. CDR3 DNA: TGTGCCAGCAGCCTGACAGGGAATGGCTACACCTTC.

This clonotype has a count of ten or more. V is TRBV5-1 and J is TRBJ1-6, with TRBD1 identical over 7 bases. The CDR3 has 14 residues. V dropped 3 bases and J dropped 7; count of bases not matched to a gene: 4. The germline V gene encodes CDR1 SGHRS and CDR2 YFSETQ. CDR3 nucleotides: TGCGCCAGCAGCTCCGGGACAGTAAATTCACCCCTCCACTTT. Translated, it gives CASSSGTVNSPLHF.

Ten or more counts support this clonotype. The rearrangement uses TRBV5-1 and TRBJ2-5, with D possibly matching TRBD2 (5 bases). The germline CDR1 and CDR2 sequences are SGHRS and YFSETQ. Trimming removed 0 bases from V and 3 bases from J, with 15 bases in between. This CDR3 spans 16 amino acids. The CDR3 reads CASSLDPGGLEETQYF. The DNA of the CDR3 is TGCGCCAGCAGCTTGGATCCGGGCGGGTTAGAAGAGACCCAGTACTTC.

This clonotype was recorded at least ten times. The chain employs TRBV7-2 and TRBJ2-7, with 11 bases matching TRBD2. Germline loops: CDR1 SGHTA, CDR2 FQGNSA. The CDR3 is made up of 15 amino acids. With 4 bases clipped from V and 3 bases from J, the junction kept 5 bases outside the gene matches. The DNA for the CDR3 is TGTGCCAGCAGCTCCCCTAGCGGGGGGCACTACGAGCAGTACTTC. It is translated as CASSSPSGGHYEQYF.

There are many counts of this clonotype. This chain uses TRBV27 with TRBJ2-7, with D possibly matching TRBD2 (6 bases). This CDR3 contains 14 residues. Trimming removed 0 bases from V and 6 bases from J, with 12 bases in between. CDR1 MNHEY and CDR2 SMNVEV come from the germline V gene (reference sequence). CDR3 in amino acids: CASSLSGGSSEQYF. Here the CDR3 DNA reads TGTGCCAGCAGTTTATCGGGGGGTAGCTCCGAGCAGTACTTC.

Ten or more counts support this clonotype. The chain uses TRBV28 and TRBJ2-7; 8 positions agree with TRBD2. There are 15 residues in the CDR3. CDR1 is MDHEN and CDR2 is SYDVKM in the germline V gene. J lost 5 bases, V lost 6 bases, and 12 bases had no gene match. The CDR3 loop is CASSPSAGVPNEQYF. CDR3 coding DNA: TGTGCCAGCAGCCCCTCAGCGGGGGTCCCTAACGAGCAGTACTTC. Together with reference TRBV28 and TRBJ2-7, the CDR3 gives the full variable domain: DVKVTQSSRYLVKRTGEKVFLECVQDMDHENMFWYRQDPGLGLRLIYFSYDVKMKEKGDIPEGYSVSREKKERFSLILESASTNQTSMYLCASSPSAGVPNEQYFGPGTRLTVT.

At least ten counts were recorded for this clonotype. Here the CDR3 reads CASRDLADAYNEQFF. In nucleotides, the CDR3 is TGTGCCAGTCGGGACTTAGCTGACGCCTACAATGAGCAGTTCTTC. The J gene is TRBJ2-1, the V gene TRBV7-9; a possible D gene is TRBD2 (6 bases). V was trimmed by 9 bases and J by 2 bases, leaving 17 bases between them. Germline CDR1 and CDR2: SEHNR and FQNEAQ (reference sequence). This CDR3 region has 15 residues.

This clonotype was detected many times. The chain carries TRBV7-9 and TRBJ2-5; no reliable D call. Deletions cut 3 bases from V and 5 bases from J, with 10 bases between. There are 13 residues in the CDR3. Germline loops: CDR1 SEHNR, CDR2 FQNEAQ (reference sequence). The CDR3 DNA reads TGTGCCAGCAGCTTCGACCTATCGGAGACCCAGTACTTC. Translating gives CASSFDLSETQYF.

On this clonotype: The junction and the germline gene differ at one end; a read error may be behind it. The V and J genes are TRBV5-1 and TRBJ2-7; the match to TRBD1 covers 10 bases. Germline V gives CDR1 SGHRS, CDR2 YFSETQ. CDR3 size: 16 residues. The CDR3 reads CTSSLGLGQGAYEQYF. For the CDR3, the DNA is TGCACCAGCAGCTTGGGACTCGGACAGGGGGCCTACGAGCAGTACTTC. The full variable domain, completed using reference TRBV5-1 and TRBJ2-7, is KAGVTQTPRYLIKTRGQQVTLSCSPISGHRSVSWYQQTPGQGLQFLFEYFSETQRNKGNFPGRFSGRQFSNSRSEMNVSTLELGDSALYLCTSSLGLGQGAYEQYFGPGTRLTVT.

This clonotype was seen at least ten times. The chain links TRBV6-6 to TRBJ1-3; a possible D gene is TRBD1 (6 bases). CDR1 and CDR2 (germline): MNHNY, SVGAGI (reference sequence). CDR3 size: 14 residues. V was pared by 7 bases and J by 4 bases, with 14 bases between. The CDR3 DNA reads TGTGCCAGCAACCCAGGGGATTCGGGAAACACCATATATTTT. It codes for CASNPGDSGNTIYF.

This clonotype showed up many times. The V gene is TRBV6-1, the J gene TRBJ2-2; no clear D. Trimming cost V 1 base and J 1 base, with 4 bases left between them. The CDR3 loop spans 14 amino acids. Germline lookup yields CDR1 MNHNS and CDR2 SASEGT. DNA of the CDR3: TGTGCCAGCAGTGAAGTTAGGAACACCGGGGAGCTGTTTTTT. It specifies CASSEVRNTGELFF.

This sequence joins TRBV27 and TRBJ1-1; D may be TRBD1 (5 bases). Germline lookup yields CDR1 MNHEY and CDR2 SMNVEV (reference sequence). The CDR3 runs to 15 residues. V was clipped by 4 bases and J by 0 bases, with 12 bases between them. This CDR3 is CASSYSATVNTEAFF. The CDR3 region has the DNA TGTGCCAGCAGTTATAGCGCGACAGTGAACACTGAAGCTTTCTTT.

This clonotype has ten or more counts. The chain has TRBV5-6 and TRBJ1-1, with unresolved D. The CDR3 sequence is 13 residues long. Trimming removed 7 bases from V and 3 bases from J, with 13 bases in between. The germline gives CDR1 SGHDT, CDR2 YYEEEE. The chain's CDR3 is CASHRESYTEAFF. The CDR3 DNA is TGTGCCAGCCACCGGGAATCTTACACTGAAGCTTTCTTT.

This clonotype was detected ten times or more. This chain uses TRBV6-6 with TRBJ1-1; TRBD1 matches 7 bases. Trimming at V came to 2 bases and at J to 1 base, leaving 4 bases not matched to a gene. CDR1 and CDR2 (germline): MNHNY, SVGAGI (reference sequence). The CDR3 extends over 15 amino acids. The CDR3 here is CASSYVSGGNTEAFF. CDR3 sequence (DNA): TGTGCCAGCAGTTACGTGTCAGGGGGGAACACTGAAGCTTTCTTT.

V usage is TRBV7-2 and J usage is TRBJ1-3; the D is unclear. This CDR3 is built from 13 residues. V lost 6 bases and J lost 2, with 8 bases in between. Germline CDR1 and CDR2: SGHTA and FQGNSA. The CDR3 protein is CASREGPGNTIYF. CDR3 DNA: TGTGCCAGCAGGGAGGGCCCTGGAAACACCATATATTTT.

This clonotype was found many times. The CDR3 DNA is TGCGCCAGCAAGGAGGGACCTGGGTCAGATACGCAGTATTTT. Its translation: CASKEGPGSDTQYF. J is TRBJ2-3 and V is TRBV5-1, with a tentative D call TRBD2 (6 bases). CDR1 and CDR2 (germline): SGHRS, YFSETQ. The V end lost 6 bases, the J end lost 4 bases, and 15 bases lay between the germline ends. The CDR3 loop spans 14 amino acids.